The present T cell receptor beta chain was sequenced within a study of metastatic and nonmetastatic thyroid tumors. Study-wide background: For malignant and benign thyroid patients, tumor or nodule tissue and blood were the sources whose repertoires were compared.

This clone has ten or more counts. All patients reached thyroid surgery having received no treatment beforehand. Original methodology: The study built a papillary thyroid cancer distant-metastasis classifier from CDR3 differences across clinicopathological groups. TCRdb reanalyzed the PCR reads with MiXCR. TCRdb's processing, not the authors' own work, is the source of the V and J calls. Of 25,000 to 30,000 clones in the sample, 16% are singletons; the top ten hold approximately 4%. The sample comprised blood. This receptor was taken from a female donor with papillary thyroid cancer or a benign thyroid nodule (not recorded which). Some clones in this sample may be carry-over from other donors' samples.

Written as DNA, the CDR3 is TGTGCCAGCAGTTCGCTAGCGGAGACCTACAATGAGCAGTTCTTC. The encoded protein is CASSSLAETYNEQFF. The chain combines TRBV12-3 or TRBV12-4 with TRBJ2-1, with 7 bases lining up with TRBD2. The CDR3 loop spans 15 amino acids. With V trimmed by 4 bases and J by 2 bases, 5 bases remained unmatched.